Reported below is one T cell receptor (beta chain). The CDR3 spans 14 residues. Germline V CDR1 and CDR2: SGDLS, YYNGEE. Trimming cost V 0 bases and J 10 bases, with 11 bases left between them. Researchers took blood at baseline, on cycle 4 day 1, and on cycle 7 day 1. This sample was taken from a study of OX40 agonist ivuxolimab in advanced cancers. Method: immunoSEQ multiplex PCR; TCRdb's copy keeps in-frame clones and lacks some. The table lists 55,000 to 70,000 clones, over 75% of them singletons. This rearrangement joins TRBV9 to TRBJ1-6, with D unresolved. The sequence derives from an adult with an advanced solid tumor such as melanoma, head and neck, liver or kidney cancer. The input for sequencing was CD4+ or CD8+ T cells sorted from blood, taken in a trial of the OX40 agonist ivuxolimab. CDR3 coding DNA: TGTGCCAGCAGCGTAGATCAAGGCGGGTCACCCCTCCACTTT. Translated: CASSVDQGGSPLHF.